These 28 T cell receptor beta chains were all obtained from the same sample, sequenced in a study of post-analysis software for immune sequencing data. Study-level findings and limits: Roughly 5 TRBV segments occurring more often in patients than controls included TRBV5-6, TRBV5-1 and TRBV20-1.

Their antigen targets remain unknown. Researchers reported that TCR beta cDNA libraries carried unique molecular identifiers. TCRdb re-analysed the PCR reads in MiXCR, keeping a single row per CDR3 protein. The sample lists about 400,000 distinct CDR3 sequences, roughly 36% occurring once. Material for sequencing was blood. These receptors were collected from a girl between 5 and 17 years old with multiple sclerosis.

This clonotype was detected only a few times. The rearrangement joins TRBV28 to TRBJ2-3, with 11 bases lining up with TRBD2. This CDR3 spans 16 amino acids. Germline-derived CDR1 and CDR2 are MDHEN and SYDVKM. With V trimmed by 2 bases and J by 5 bases, 6 bases remained unmatched. CDR3 nucleotide sequence: TGTGCCAGCAGTTTAGGTAGCGGGGGGGACGGAGATACGCAGTATTTT. This codes for CASSLGSGGDGDTQYF.

This clonotype has only a few counts. The CDR3: CASTSPGGAETQYF. The CDR3 DNA follows: TGTGCCAGCACAAGCCCAGGGGGCGCGGAGACCCAGTACTTC. This chain uses TRBV6-5 with TRBJ2-5; 8 positions match TRBD1. The CDR3 is 14 amino acids. V lost 7 bases, J lost 5 bases, and 9 bases stayed unmatched. Germline CDR1 MNHEY, CDR2 SVGAGI.

This clonotype has only a few counts. The chain employs TRBV6-2 or TRBV6-3 and TRBJ2-4; D not certain. In germline, CDR1 is MNHEY, CDR2 SVGEGT. The CDR3 has 15 amino acids. V shed 3 bases and J shed 5 bases, with 14 bases lying between them. The CDR3 sequence: CASSYSFSMENIQYF. DNA of the CDR3: TGTGCCAGCAGTTATTCTTTTAGCATGGAAAACATTCAGTACTTC.

The sample holds a few counts of this clonotype. The genes are TRBV12-3 or TRBV12-4 and TRBJ2-3, with TRBD1 matching over 9 bases. V shed 6 bases and J 2 bases; nucleotides not matched to a gene: 6. The CDR3 is 15 residues long. Written as DNA, the CDR3 is TGTGCCAGCAGGCTAAGGACAGGGGTCACAGATACGCAGTATTTT. Translation: CASRLRTGVTDTQYF.

This chain links TRBV7-2 with TRBJ1-5; possibly TRBD1 for D (6 bases). CDR1 is SGHTA and CDR2 is FQGNSA in the germline V gene. CDR3 length: 15 residues. V lost 3 bases and J 2 bases, leaving 11 bases between the germline ends. CDR3: CASSFTGMGNQPQHF. CDR3 coding DNA: TGTGCCAGCAGCTTCACAGGGATGGGCAATCAGCCCCAGCATTTT.

V usage is TRBV7-9 and J usage is TRBJ1-5; D might be TRBD1 (5 bases). Germline CDR1 reads SEHNR; CDR2 reads FQNEAQ (reference sequence). The CDR3 loop spans 15 amino acids. V was cut by 5 bases and J by 7 bases, with 18 bases left in between. The CDR3: CASSREGGGVQPQHF. In DNA, the CDR3 is TGTGCCAGCAGCCGCGAAGGTGGGGGGGTCCAGCCCCAGCATTTT.

This clonotype was found a few times. This chain uses TRBV11-1 with TRBJ2-5; TRBD1 is a possible D gene (6 bases). The J call is in doubt because the DNA end fits TRBJ2-7 better. The CDR3 extends over 14 amino acids. CDR1 and CDR2 from the germline V gene are SGHAT and FQDESV (reference sequence). CDR3 sequence reads: CASSFDRSQYEQYF. In DNA form, the CDR3 reads TGTGCCAGCAGCTTTGACAGGTCCCAATACGAGCAGTACTTC.

This clonotype was observed a few times. The genes are TRBV5-6 and TRBJ1-5; D gene ambiguous. CDR3 length equals 18 residues. Trimming shortened V by 1 base and J by 5 bases, and 22 bases separated the two germline ends. Germline CDR1 SGHDT, CDR2 YYEEEE. CDR3 bases: TGTGCCAGCAGCTTGACCTTACCGGGCCAGGCGACGCATCAGCCCCAGCATTTT. Translation gives CASSLTLPGQATHQPQHF.

This rearrangement joins TRBV18 to TRBJ1-1; possible D gene TRBD1, 6 bases. This CDR3 region has 12 residues. CDR1 is KGHSH and CDR2 is LQKENI in the germline V gene. The germline V and J ends were trimmed by 8 bases and 6 bases, with 13 bases remaining between them. The CDR3 is CASTRGAAEAFF. The CDR3, as DNA: TGTGCCAGCACCCGGGGGGCGGCTGAAGCTTTCTTT.

The V and J genes are TRBV7-9 and TRBJ1-1; 8 bases line up with TRBD1. Trimming removed 5 bases from V and 1 base from J; junction bases left unmatched: 6. The CDR3 consists of 15 residues. Per germline, CDR1 SEHNR and CDR2 FQNEAQ (reference sequence). The CDR3 protein is CASSPWDRKNTEAFF. The CDR3 DNA is TGTGCCAGCAGCCCATGGGACAGGAAGAACACTGAAGCTTTCTTT.

This chain joins TRBV6-2 or TRBV6-3 and TRBJ1-1; a possible D gene is TRBD1 (6 bases). Trimming stripped 6 bases from V and 1 base from J, with 9 bases between. Germline V gene data show CDR1 as MNHEY and CDR2 as SVGEGT. The CDR3 totals 13 residues. The CDR3 spells CASRGTSNTEAFF. CDR3 nucleotide sequence: TGTGCCAGCAGGGGGACATCGAACACTGAAGCTTTCTTT.

The rearrangement uses TRBV7-8 and TRBJ2-5; 8 bases are a match to TRBD2. V was pared by 5 bases and J by 4 bases, with 6 bases of the junction left unmatched. The CDR3 sequence is 14 residues long. The V gene's germline CDR1 is SGHVS and CDR2 FQNEAQ. CDR3: CASSIGGGGETQYF. CDR3 nucleotide sequence: TGTGCCAGCAGCATCGGGGGGGGTGGAGAGACCCAGTACTTC.

V gene TRBV20-1 combines with J gene TRBJ1-2; D not resolved. Looked up from germline, CDR1 is DFQATT and CDR2 is SNEGSKA (reference sequence). The CDR3 sequence is 13 residues long. Trimming took off 6 bases at V and 0 bases at J, with 11 bases between the two ends. DNA of the CDR3: TGCAGTGCCCCAGAACTACCTAACTATGGCTACACCTTC. Protein: CSAPELPNYGYTF.

The V and J genes are TRBV5-1 and TRBJ2-2; a weak D match, TRBD1 (6 bases). Trimming left V 5 bases short and J 0 bases short, with 11 bases between. Germline CDR1 reads SGHRS; CDR2 reads YFSETQ. This CDR3 region has 15 residues. In DNA, the CDR3 is TGCGCCAGCAGGTTCCCAGGGGCGAACACCGGGGAGCTGTTTTTT. Translated: CASRFPGANTGELFF.

In this sample, this clonotype turned up a few times. V and J are TRBV9 and TRBJ2-6, with D tentatively TRBD1 (5 bases). This CDR3 has 19 amino acids. V was shortened by 0 bases and J by 0 bases, with 16 bases between the two germline ends. Germline V gene sequence: CDR1 SGDLS, CDR2 YYNGEE. The CDR3 bases are TGTGCCAGCAGCGTAGGATTGGCAGGGCCCTACTCTGGGGCCAACGTCCTGACTTTC. Translating gives CASSVGLAGPYSGANVLTF.

V and J are TRBV5-4 and TRBJ2-5; no firm D call. CDR3 length equals 14 residues. V gave up 4 bases and J gave up 2 bases, with 12 bases separating them. CDR1 and CDR2 (germline): SGHNT, YYREEE (reference sequence). CDR3 protein: CASSTDFFQETQYF. The CDR3 DNA follows: TGTGCCAGCAGCACCGACTTCTTTCAAGAGACCCAGTACTTC.

This clonotype was found a few times. The V gene is TRBV6-1, the J gene TRBJ1-5; D is perhaps TRBD1 (5 bases). CDR3 length equals 13 residues. V was trimmed by 8 bases and J by 5 bases, leaving 13 bases between them. Germline CDR1 is MNHNS and CDR2 is SASEGT. As DNA, the CDR3 is TGTGCCAGCGGTGGGGGGTTGCATCAGCCCCAGCATTTT. The encoded protein is CASGGGLHQPQHF.

The chain recombines TRBV12-3 or TRBV12-4 with TRBJ2-1; D is undetermined. Deletions cut 5 bases from V and 8 bases from J, with 7 bases between. The CDR3 consists of 11 residues. In DNA, the CDR3 is TGTGCCAGCAGTCGACTCGATGAGCAGTTCTTC. Protein sequence: CASSRLDEQFF.

V usage is TRBV4-1 and J usage is TRBJ1-5; D possibly corresponds to TRBD1 (6 bases). Germline CDR1 reads MGHRA; CDR2 reads YSYEKL. V was shortened by 2 bases and J by 5 bases, with 13 bases between the two germline ends. The CDR3 has 15 residues. CDR3 residues: CASSQSDSEYQPQHF. In DNA, the CDR3 is TGCGCCAGCAGCCAATCGGACAGCGAGTATCAGCCCCAGCATTTT.

This chain joins TRBV6-1 and TRBJ2-1; D may be TRBD1 (6 bases). The CDR3 consists of 17 residues. V was cut by 5 bases and J by 1 base, with 18 bases left in between. Germline V gene lookup returns CDR1 MNHNS and CDR2 SASEGT. The CDR3 DNA reads as TGTGCCAGCAGTCATCATCCGGGACACCGATCCTACAATGAGCAGTTCTTC. Translated: CASSHHPGHRSYNEQFF.

The chain carries TRBV9 and TRBJ2-3, with 9 bases fitting TRBD1. Losses at the gene ends were 3 bases for V and 1 base for J; bases not matched to a gene: 6. The CDR3 runs 16 residues. Germline-derived CDR1 and CDR2 are SGDLS and YYNGEE. The CDR3 coding sequence is TGTGCCAGCAGCGCCGACAGGGGGTTTGGCACAGATACGCAGTATTTT. It codes for CASSADRGFGTDTQYF.

The sample holds a few counts of this clonotype. The chain uses TRBV7-2 and TRBJ1-4, with 7 bases aligning to TRBD1. Losses at the gene ends were 0 bases for V and 4 bases for J; bases not matched to a gene: 5. This CDR3 has 16 amino acids. Germline CDR1 SGHTA, CDR2 FQGNSA. CDR3 residues: CASSLASGGGNEKLFF. The CDR3, as DNA: TGTGCCAGCAGCTTAGCATCAGGGGGTGGTAATGAAAAACTGTTTTTT.

V gene TRBV11-2 combines with J gene TRBJ1-4; 10 nucleotides line up with TRBD1. The CDR3 runs to 16 residues. The V and J ends lost 5 bases and 5 bases, in that order; junction bases with no gene match: 8. CDR1 SGHAT and CDR2 FQNNGV come from the germline V gene. Here the CDR3 reads CASSPGQGRGNEKLFF. The CDR3 DNA sequence: TGTGCCAGCAGCCCGGGACAGGGGCGAGGAAATGAAAAACTGTTTTTT.

The chain combines TRBV28 with TRBJ2-7, with D hard to call. The CDR3 consists of 13 residues. V lost 2 bases, J lost 0 bases, and 5 bases lay in between. Germline V gives CDR1 MDHEN, CDR2 SYDVKM. CDR3 DNA: TGTGCCAGCAGTTTAGTCCTCTCCTACGAGCAGTACTTC. It specifies CASSLVLSYEQYF.

This clonotype was detected a few times. V gene TRBV5-6 combines with J gene TRBJ2-4; the D call may be TRBD1 or TRBD2 (6 bases each). Germline CDR1 reads SGHDT; CDR2 reads YYEEEE. The V gene lost 2 bases and the J gene lost 3 bases, with 21 bases spanning the gap. The CDR3 is made up of 18 amino acids. The CDR3 loop reads CASSLDRSSGGGKNIQYF. In nucleotides, the CDR3 is TGTGCCAGCAGCTTAGACAGGTCCTCCGGGGGAGGCAAAAACATTCAGTACTTC.

The chain uses TRBV7-2 and TRBJ2-1, with 9 bases matching TRBD1. Germline V gene data show CDR1 as SGHTA and CDR2 as FQGNSA. The junction had 6 bases not matched to a gene; V was cut back by 5 bases and J by 4 bases. CDR3 length: 15 amino acids. DNA of the CDR3: TGTGCCAGCAGCGCAGGACAGGGGATTTACAATGAGCAGTTCTTC. Translation: CASSAGQGIYNEQFF.

This rearrangement joins TRBV29-1 to TRBJ1-1, with D possibly TRBD1 on 5 matching bases. This CDR3 spans 13 amino acids. Germline lookup yields CDR1 SQVTM and CDR2 ANQGSEA. V lost 4 bases and J 5 bases, leaving 14 bases between the germline ends. The CDR3 here is CSVGKGVGTEAFF. CDR3 coding DNA: TGCAGCGTTGGAAAAGGGGTGGGGACTGAAGCTTTCTTT.

To note about this clonotype: At one end the junction does not follow the germline gene, possibly because of a read error. V and J are TRBV6-2 or TRBV6-3 and TRBJ1-1; D not resolved. Per germline, CDR1 MNHEY and CDR2 SVGEGT. The CDR3 covers 15 residues. CDR3 loop: CANSYRPRGGTEAFF. In DNA form, the CDR3 reads TGTGCCAACAGTTATCGCCCGAGAGGAGGCACTGAAGCTTTCTTT.